This T cell receptor (beta chain) was captured by sequencing in a study of T cell therapy after organ transplantation. V was cut by 3 bases and J by 0 bases, with 8 bases left in between. CDR3 length: 14 residues. The germline CDR1 and CDR2 sequences are SQVTM and ANQGSEA. Profiled with immunoSEQ multiplex PCR; TCRdb holds only in-frame clones, not every one. The top ten clones hold 2.5% to 3.5% of a sample with some 47,000 clones, approximately 94% of them seen once. Concerning this clone: No antigen is known for it.

This TCR derives from a human patient who had received a solid organ transplant and had CMV disease. This chain joins TRBV29-1 and TRBJ2-2; D not resolved. Sample: CD8+ T cells from blood, taken before autologous CMV-specific T cell therapy. The CDR3 bases are TGCAGCGTTGATCCCTTAACGAACACCGGGGAGCTGTTTTTT. Protein sequence: CSVDPLTNTGELFF.